The 21 T cell receptor beta chains listed next were all sequenced from one sample in a study of OX40 agonist ivuxolimab in advanced cancers. Produced via immunoSEQ multiplex PCR; TCRdb's table is partial and in-frame only. Among tens of thousands of clones listed, roughly 90% were seen once. The specimen was CD4+ or CD8+ T cells sorted from blood, collected in a trial of the OX40 agonist ivuxolimab. These TCRs come from an adult with an advanced solid tumor such as melanoma, head and neck, liver or kidney cancer.

The V gene is TRBV19, the J gene TRBJ1-2; a possible D gene is TRBD1 (5 bases). This CDR3 spans 14 amino acids. Germline-derived CDR1 and CDR2 are LNHDA and SQIVND (reference sequence). Trimming took 7 bases from V and 7 from J, leaving 19 bases between them. The CDR3 DNA reads as TGTGCCAGTAAACCTTTCGGGACGGCTCGTGGCTACACCTTC. It encodes CASKPFGTARGYTF.

The gene calls are TRBV7-9 and TRBJ2-3, with 7 bases that match TRBD1. CDR1 is SEHNR and CDR2 is FQNEAQ in the germline V gene (reference sequence). The CDR3 is 15 residues long. Unmatched junction bases numbered 9, after V lost 5 bases and J lost 4 bases. CDR3 protein: CASSPPGQVSDTQYF. The CDR3 nucleotides are TGTGCCAGCAGCCCCCCAGGACAGGTCTCAGATACGCAGTATTTT. The full variable domain, in which reference TRBV7-9 and TRBJ2-3 provide the parts outside the CDR3, is DTGVSQNPRHKITKRGQNVTFRCDPISEHNRLYWYRQTLGQGPEFLTYFQNEAQLEKSRLLSDRFSAERPKGSFSTLEIQRTEQGDSAMYLCASSPPGQVSDTQYFGPGTRLTVL.

The chain has TRBV6-5 and TRBJ2-5, with D perhaps matching TRBD2 (5 bases). The CDR3 is made up of 12 amino acids. CDR1 and CDR2 from the germline V gene are MNHEY and SVGAGI. With 2 bases removed from V and 4 bases from J, the gap between germline ends came to 5 bases. CDR3 nucleotides: TGTGCCAGCAGTTACGGAGGAGAGACCCAGTACTTC. It translates to CASSYGGETQYF.

V gene TRBV28 combines with J gene TRBJ1-1; tentatively, D is TRBD1 (6 bases). V lost 8 bases to trimming and J lost 5 bases, with 21 bases between them. The CDR3 extends over 15 amino acids. Germline CDR1 MDHEN, CDR2 SYDVKM. For the CDR3, the DNA is TGTGCCAGCGCCTCTGGGGGCAGGGGAGAGACTGAAGCTTTCTTT. Translating it yields CASASGGRGETEAFF.

This clone showed up just once. The V call is TRBV14, the J call TRBJ2-1; TRBD2 is a possible D gene (5 bases). CDR3 length equals 13 residues. Germline V gene lookup returns CDR1 SGHDN and CDR2 FVKESK. The germline V and J ends were trimmed by 4 bases and 7 bases, with 11 bases remaining between them. CDR3 DNA sequence: TGTGCCAGCAGCCGATGGACTCGGAATGAGCAGTTCTTC. Amino acids: CASSRWTRNEQFF. Full variable domain (rest looked up from reference TRBV14 and TRBJ2-1): EAGVTQFPSHSVIEKGQTVTLRCDPISGHDNLYWYRRVMGKEIKFLLHFVKESKQDESGMPNNRFLAERTGGTYSTLKVQPAELEDSGVYFCASSRWTRNEQFFGPGTRLTVL.

V and J are TRBV5-4 and TRBJ2-5; D is perhaps TRBD2 (6 bases). Per the germline V gene, CDR1 is SGHNT and CDR2 is YYREEE (reference sequence). The ends were cut back, 4 bases at V and 4 bases at J, with 23 bases in the middle. The CDR3 has 17 amino acids. Here the CDR3 reads CASSLGPRRGIRETQYF. DNA of the CDR3: TGTGCCAGCAGCCTCGGGCCCAGGCGCGGGATAAGAGAGACCCAGTACTTC.

The V and J genes are TRBV6-5 and TRBJ1-2; 10 bases agree with TRBD1. CDR3 length: 15 residues. Per germline, CDR1 MNHEY and CDR2 SVGAGI. Unmatched junction bases numbered 9, after V lost 7 bases and J lost 4 bases. The CDR3 DNA reads TGTGCCAGCACCAAAGACAGGGGGCGCGGCTATGGCTACACCTTC. It specifies CASTKDRGRGYGYTF.

In this sample, this clone turned up once. The V and J genes are TRBV6-5 and TRBJ2-5; D is possibly TRBD1 (6 bases). Germline CDR1 and CDR2: MNHEY and SVGAGI. The CDR3 extends over 16 amino acids. Trimming removed 2 bases from V and 2 bases from J, with 15 bases in between. CDR3 sequence (DNA): TGTGCCAGCAGTTACGGGGGCGGAGGTGGACAAGAGACCCAGTACTTC. This codes for CASSYGGGGGQETQYF.

V usage is TRBV10-3 and J usage is TRBJ2-7; D is perhaps TRBD1 (6 bases). Germline lookup yields CDR1 ENHRY and CDR2 SYGVKD. CDR3 length: 14 residues. The V end lost 6 bases, the J end lost 0 bases, and 12 bases lay between the germline ends. The CDR3 here is CAIRVTGSSYEQYF. In DNA, the CDR3 is TGTGCCATCAGAGTGACAGGAAGCTCCTACGAGCAGTACTTC.

This chain joins TRBV19 and TRBJ2-3; 8 nucleotides match TRBD2. J was trimmed by 6 bases and V by 9 bases; bases with no gene match: 14. Looked up from germline, CDR1 is LNHDA and CDR2 is SQIVND (reference sequence). There are 15 residues in the CDR3. Here the CDR3 DNA reads TGTGCCAGCTCGACCGGGGGGGGCATATTCGATACGCAGTATTTT. Translation gives CASSTGGGIFDTQYF.

This clone was seen a single time. Within the sample, other DNA sequences also encode this same CDR3. The chain joins TRBV5-1 to TRBJ2-5; 11 nucleotides align to TRBD1. The V gene's germline CDR1 is SGHRS and CDR2 YFSETQ. J gave up 0 bases and V 3 bases, and 4 bases lay outside the gene matches. There are 16 residues in the CDR3. Here the CDR3 reads CASSSGTGGYQETQYF. CDR3 sequence (DNA): TGCGCCAGCAGCTCGGGGACAGGGGGTTACCAAGAGACCCAGTACTTC.

V is TRBV15 and J is TRBJ1-2, with D uncertain. CDR1 is LNHNV and CDR2 is YYDKDF in the germline V gene (reference sequence). V lost 0 bases and J 4 bases, leaving 15 bases between the germline ends. This CDR3 contains 16 residues. CDR3 region: CATSRDLQKSSYGYTF. The DNA of the CDR3 is TGTGCCACCAGCAGAGATCTACAGAAATCCAGCTATGGCTACACCTTC.

The chain carries TRBV5-4 and TRBJ1-1; tentatively, D is TRBD1 (6 bases). Trimming took off 2 bases at V and 5 bases at J, with 10 bases between the two ends. CDR1 SGHNT and CDR2 YYREEE come from the germline V gene (reference sequence). This CDR3 is 13 amino acids long. CDR3 sequence reads: CASSLQGGTEAFF. The CDR3 nucleotides are TGTGCCAGCAGCTTACAGGGTGGGACTGAAGCTTTCTTT.

The chain couples TRBV2 to TRBJ2-2, with D perhaps matching TRBD2 (7 bases). V gave up 0 bases and J gave up 0 bases, with 14 bases separating them. Germline V lookup: CDR1 SNHLY, CDR2 FYNNEI. There are 18 residues in the CDR3. Written as DNA, the CDR3 is TGTGCCAGCAGTGAAGCGCAGGCGGGGGCGGCGAACACCGGGGAGCTGTTTTTT. It encodes CASSEAQAGAANTGELFF.

The chain uses TRBV5-6 and TRBJ2-5; 9 bases map to TRBD2. Per germline, CDR1 SGHDT and CDR2 YYEEEE. J lost 5 bases, V lost 4 bases, and 9 bases had no gene match. The CDR3 is made up of 15 amino acids. CDR3 amino acids: CASSPAGAGGETQYF. DNA for the CDR3: TGTGCCAGCAGCCCCGCCGGGGCGGGGGGGGAGACCCAGTACTTC.

CDR3 loop: CASSSRQGPNYGYTF. The CDR3 nucleotides read TGTGCCAGCAGCTCCCGACAGGGCCCAAACTATGGCTACACCTTC. This chain joins TRBV7-6 and TRBJ1-2, with 7 bases matching TRBD1. The CDR3 runs 15 residues. J gave up 2 bases and V 4 bases, and 7 bases lay outside the gene matches. Germline V lookup: CDR1 SGHVS, CDR2 FNYEAQ.

The chain uses TRBV7-9 and TRBJ1-1; D is perhaps TRBD1 (6 bases). This CDR3 spans 14 amino acids. The germline gives CDR1 SEHNR, CDR2 FQNEAQ (reference sequence). Trimming stripped 6 bases from V and 0 bases from J, with 11 bases between. The CDR3 protein is CASSETGMNTEAFF. In DNA, the CDR3 is TGTGCCAGCAGTGAAACAGGGATGAACACTGAAGCTTTCTTT.

The genes are TRBV13 and TRBJ2-3; 10 bases align to TRBD2. This CDR3 has 17 residues. Trimming at V came to 3 bases and at J to 2 bases, leaving 8 bases not matched to a gene. Looked up from germline, CDR1 is PRHDT and CDR2 is FYEKMQ (reference sequence). CDR3 in amino acids: CASSLKLAGSATDTQYF. As DNA, the CDR3 is TGTGCCAGCAGCTTGAAACTAGCGGGAAGCGCCACAGATACGCAGTATTTT.

This sequence joins TRBV4-1 and TRBJ1-4; 7 nucleotides line up with TRBD1. CDR3 length equals 15 residues. V gave up 2 bases and J gave up 0 bases; unmatched junction bases: 0. CDR1 is MGHRA, CDR2 YSYEKL, per germline. The CDR3 here is CASSQQGATNEKLFF. DNA of the CDR3: TGCGCCAGCAGCCAACAGGGGGCAACTAATGAAAAACTGTTTTTT.

V usage is TRBV7-8 and J usage is TRBJ2-3; 12 positions match TRBD2. Germline values: CDR1 SGHVS, CDR2 FQNEAQ. The CDR3 spans 15 residues. Germline trimming cut 6 bases from V and 4 bases from J; bases unmatched to any gene: 5. The chain's CDR3 is CASRTSGSFADTQYF. DNA for the CDR3: TGTGCCAGCAGGACTAGCGGGAGTTTTGCAGATACGCAGTATTTT.

V and J are TRBV30 and TRBJ2-2; D unclear. This CDR3 is 14 amino acids long. CDR1 and CDR2 (germline): GTSNPN, SVGIG (reference sequence). V was trimmed by 0 bases and J by 3 bases, leaving 8 bases between them. The CDR3 sequence is CAWSVVTYTGELFF. DNA for the CDR3: TGTGCCTGGAGTGTAGTCACCTACACCGGGGAGCTGTTTTTT.